This TCR beta chain was observed in a study of T cell changes during pregnancy in multiple sclerosis. Trimming removed 3 bases from V and 7 bases from J; junction bases left unmatched: 7. Germline CDR1 SEHNR, CDR2 FQNEAQ (reference sequence). CDR3 size: 15 residues. Clones were read by immunoSEQ multiplex PCR, and TCRdb kept only the in-frame ones, dropping some. The repertoire holds roughly 40,000 clones, roughly 88% seen once, with roughly 1.2% in the top ten. V and J are TRBV7-9 and TRBJ2-1; 9 bases are shared with TRBD2. Material: CD4+ T cells from peripheral blood mononuclear cells, obtained before pregnancy. The clonotype originates from a female donor with multiple sclerosis, enrolled in a pregnancy study. The CDR3 spells CASSLLASGVNEQFF. The CDR3 DNA is TGTGCCAGCAGCTTGTTGGCTAGCGGGGTTAATGAGCAGTTCTTC.